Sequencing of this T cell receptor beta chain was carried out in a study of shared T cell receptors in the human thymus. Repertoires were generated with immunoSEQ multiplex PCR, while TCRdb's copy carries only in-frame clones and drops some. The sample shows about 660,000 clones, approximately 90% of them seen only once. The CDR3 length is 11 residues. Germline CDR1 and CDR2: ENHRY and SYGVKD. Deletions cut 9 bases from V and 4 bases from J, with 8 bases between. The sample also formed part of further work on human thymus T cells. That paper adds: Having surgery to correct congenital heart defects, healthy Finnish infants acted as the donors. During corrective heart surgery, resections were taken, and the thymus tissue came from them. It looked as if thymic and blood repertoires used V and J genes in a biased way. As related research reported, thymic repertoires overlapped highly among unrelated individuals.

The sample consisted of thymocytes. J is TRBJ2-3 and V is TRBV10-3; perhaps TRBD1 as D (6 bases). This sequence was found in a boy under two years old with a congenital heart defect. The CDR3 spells CAMQGSDTQYF. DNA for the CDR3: TGTGCCATGCAGGGGTCAGATACGCAGTATTTT.